What follows are 27 T cell receptor beta chains derived from one specimen sequenced in a study of T cells after yellow fever vaccination. TCRdb reprocessed the 5' RACE reads via MiXCR and lists one record per CDR3 protein. The top ten clones hold roughly 1.5% of a sample with more than 9,000 distinct CDR3 sequences, under 5% of them seen once. This specimen was PBMCs, either bulk or a sorted T-cell subset (CD4+, CD8+, memory, or dextramer-sorted; not recorded which), taken roughly 15 days after the first yellow fever vaccination. These receptor sequences come from a man aged 18 to 30 who received the YFV17D yellow fever vaccine.

This clonotype showed up many times. The V gene is TRBV5-4, the J gene TRBJ1-2; TRBD1 might be the D (6 bases). Germline V CDR1 and CDR2: SGHNT, YYREEE (reference sequence). Trimming removed 2 bases from V and 8 bases from J, with 19 bases in between. The CDR3 extends over 15 amino acids. CDR3: CASSLDRRGTKGYTF. CDR3 DNA sequence: TGTGCCAGCAGCTTAGACAGGAGGGGAACCAAGGGCTACACCTTC.

Ten or more counts support this clonotype. The chain has TRBV6-5 and TRBJ1-5; the D is unclear. V was shortened by 4 bases and J by 5 bases, with 15 bases between the two germline ends. This CDR3 is built from 15 residues. The germline V gene has CDR1 MNHEY and CDR2 SVGAGI. CDR3 residues: CASSLSYGLDQPQHF. The CDR3 bases are TGTGCCAGCAGTTTAAGTTACGGTTTAGATCAGCCCCAGCATTTT.

At least ten counts were recorded for this clonotype. The V and J genes are TRBV25-1 and TRBJ1-5; D is perhaps TRBD1 (5 bases). Per germline, CDR1 MGHDK and CDR2 SYGVNS. The CDR3 contains 14 residues. Trimming stripped 2 bases from V and 5 bases from J, with 10 bases between. CDR3 nucleotides: TGTGCCAGCAGTGAAGGTGGGGACCATCAGCCCCAGCATTTT. This sequence encodes CASSEGGDHQPQHF.

This clonotype is labeled as medium-sized. The gene calls are TRBV5-6 and TRBJ2-2; D possibly corresponds to TRBD2 (5 bases). Germline loops: CDR1 SGHDT, CDR2 YYEEEE. Trimming cost V 6 bases and J 1 base, with 10 bases left between them. This CDR3 region has 14 residues. The CDR3 spells CASKPRGNTGELFF. The CDR3 DNA sequence: TGTGCCAGCAAGCCCCGGGGGAACACCGGGGAGCTGTTTTTT. Supplemented by reference TRBV5-6 and TRBJ2-2, the full variable domain reads DAGVTQSPTHLIKTRGQQVTLRCSPKSGHDTVSWYQQALGQGPQFIFQYYEEEERQRGNFPDRFSGHQFPNYSSELNVNALLLGDSALYLCASKPRGNTGELFFGEGSRLTVL.

This clonotype was picked up many times. The chain employs TRBV5-1 and TRBJ2-5, with TRBD2 matching over 7 bases. CDR3 length equals 15 residues. Germline V lookup: CDR1 SGHRS, CDR2 YFSETQ. The junction had 9 bases not matched to a gene; V was cut back by 6 bases and J by 1 base. The CDR3: CASNSGTTFQETQYF. CDR3 DNA sequence: TGCGCCAGCAACTCCGGGACTACTTTCCAAGAGACCCAGTACTTC.

This clonotype was recorded at least ten times. The rearrangement joins TRBV5-5 to TRBJ2-6; D not resolved. CDR1 and CDR2 (germline): SGHKS, YYEKEE (reference sequence). The V and J ends lost 4 bases and 4 bases respectively, with 6 bases between them. The CDR3 has 13 residues. The CDR3 loop reads CASSVYGANVLTF. As DNA, the CDR3 is TGTGCCAGCAGCGTTTACGGGGCCAACGTCCTGACTTTC.

In this sample, this clonotype turned up many times. The V call is TRBV4-3, the J call TRBJ1-5; D remains unclear. In germline, CDR1 is LGHNA, CDR2 YSLEER. The CDR3 totals 15 residues. V lost 1 base and J lost 3, with 10 bases in between. CDR3 residues: CASSQASGHNQPQHF. CDR3 in DNA: TGCGCCAGCAGCCAAGCCTCGGGCCACAATCAGCCCCAGCATTTT.

This clonotype showed up many times. The V call is TRBV7-2, the J call TRBJ1-2, with unresolved D. Germline CDR1 and CDR2: SGHTA and FQGNSA. The CDR3 length is 13 residues. Trimming took off 1 base at V and 6 bases at J, with 9 bases between the two ends. The CDR3 here is CASSLVNWDGYTF. For the CDR3, the DNA is TGTGCCAGCAGCTTAGTAAACTGGGATGGCTACACCTTC.

This clonotype was found many times. The chain links TRBV7-2 to TRBJ1-6; D unresolved. V was clipped by 5 bases and J by 6 bases, with 5 bases between them. The CDR3 contains 12 residues. Germline V gene lookup returns CDR1 SGHTA and CDR2 FQGNSA. The CDR3 spells CASSPTNSPLHF. The CDR3 nucleotides are TGTGCCAGCAGCCCAACTAATTCACCCCTCCACTTT. The full variable domain, its missing parts supplied by reference TRBV7-2 and TRBJ1-6, is GAGVSQSPSNKVTEKGKDVELRCDPISGHTALYWYRQSLGQGLEFLIYFQGNSAPDKSGLPSDRFSAERTGGSVSTLTIQRTQQEDSAVYLCASSPTNSPLHFGNGTRLTVT.

This clonotype was counted ten times or more. This chain connects TRBV7-2 to TRBJ2-1; D gene ambiguous. CDR3 length equals 12 residues. V was cut by 5 bases and J by 12 bases, with 14 bases left in between. Germline CDR1 is SGHTA and CDR2 is FQGNSA. The CDR3 DNA sequence: TGTGCCAGCAGCCCTGTATATGGTGGGCAGTTCTTC. This gives the protein CASSPVYGGQFF.

This clonotype was counted at least ten times. The rearrangement uses TRBV18 and TRBJ2-7, with 8 bases identical to TRBD1. The CDR3 is 15 amino acids. The V and J ends lost 2 bases and 5 bases, in that order; junction bases with no gene match: 8. Germline V CDR1 and CDR2: KGHSH, LQKENI. The CDR3 sequence: CASSPSGQGHHEQYV. CDR3 in DNA: TGTGCCAGCTCACCATCTGGACAGGGTCACCACGAGCAGTACGTC.

This clonotype occurred many times. CDR3 DNA sequence: TGCGCCAGCAGCCTCTTCGGGGCGGATACGCAGTATTTT. Amino acid sequence: CASSLFGADTQYF. This chain connects TRBV4-3 to TRBJ2-3; D may match TRBD1 or TRBD2 (5 bases each). The CDR3 is made up of 13 amino acids. In germline, CDR1 is LGHNA, CDR2 YSLEER. V lost 4 bases to trimming and J lost 6 bases, with 11 bases between them.

This clonotype is termed medium-sized. The chain has TRBV4-3 and TRBJ1-1; 9 nucleotides align to TRBD1. J was trimmed by 7 bases and V by 3 bases; bases with no gene match: 9. The CDR3 totals 15 residues. The V gene's germline CDR1 is LGHNA and CDR2 YSLEER. CDR3 bases: TGCGCCAGCAGCCACCCACAGGGGGCTGGCGGTGAAGCTTTCTTT. It is translated as CASSHPQGAGGEAFF.

This clonotype was recorded many times. The DNA of the CDR3 is TGTGCCAGCAGCCCCACAGCGACAGAAGCCTACGAGCAGTACTTC. Translated: CASSPTATEAYEQYF. V is TRBV11-1 and J is TRBJ2-7, with a tentative D call TRBD1 (5 bases). CDR1 and CDR2 from the germline V gene are SGHAT and FQDESV (reference sequence). The CDR3 consists of 15 residues. The V and J ends lost 5 bases and 2 bases respectively, with 16 bases between them. The entire variable domain, with the rest obtained from reference TRBV11-1 and TRBJ2-7, is as follows: EAEVAQSPRYKITEKSQAVAFWCDPISGHATLYWYRQILGQGPELLVQFQDESVVDDSQLPKDRFSAERLKGVDSTLKIQPAELGDSAMYLCASSPTATEAYEQYFGPGTRLTVT.

In its sample, this clonotype ranks as medium-sized. The chain combines TRBV29-1 with TRBJ2-3; D is perhaps TRBD2 (5 bases). This CDR3 has 14 amino acids. Germline lookup yields CDR1 SQVTM and CDR2 ANQGSEA. Deletions cut 0 bases from V and 6 bases from J, with 13 bases between. CDR3 nucleotide sequence: TGCAGCGTTGAAGACCCCCGGAGGTCGGATACGCAGTATTTT. This codes for CSVEDPRRSDTQYF.

This clonotype is termed medium-sized. The genes are TRBV20-1 and TRBJ1-5, with a possible D match to TRBD1 (6 bases). The CDR3 covers 13 residues. Germline V gene sequence: CDR1 DFQATT, CDR2 SNEGSKA (reference sequence). V lost 5 bases, J lost 3 bases, and 11 bases lay in between. The CDR3 sequence: CSALQGINQPQHF. The CDR3 DNA reads as TGCAGTGCTTTACAGGGCATCAATCAGCCCCAGCATTTT.

A single count supports this clonotype. This rearrangement joins TRBV5-4 to TRBJ2-1, with 12 bases aligning to TRBD1. Germline assignment: CDR1 SGHNT and CDR2 YYREEE (reference sequence). This CDR3 has 15 residues. The V and J ends lost 3 bases and 7 bases, in that order; junction bases with no gene match: 5. The CDR3 here is CASSSGDRGRNEQFF. Written as DNA, the CDR3 is TGTGCCAGCAGCTCCGGGGACAGGGGGCGAAATGAGCAGTTCTTC.

Ten or more counts support this clonotype. This chain connects TRBV7-2 to TRBJ2-1; a weak D match, TRBD2 (5 bases). V dropped 7 bases and J dropped 4 bases, with 17 bases sitting between them. Looked up from germline, CDR1 is SGHTA and CDR2 is FQGNSA. The CDR3 length is 15 residues. The CDR3: CASINGGLVYNEQFF. For the CDR3, the DNA is TGTGCCAGCATCAATGGAGGACTTGTGTACAATGAGCAGTTCTTC.

This clonotype was seen at least ten times. The genes are TRBV27 and TRBJ1-4; D remains unclear. The CDR3 sequence is 17 residues long. V was pared by 3 bases and J by 0 bases, with 14 bases between. The germline V gene has CDR1 MNHEY and CDR2 SMNVEV (reference sequence). This chain's CDR3 is CASSLLTDLATNEKLFF. The DNA for the CDR3 is TGTGCCAGCAGTTTGCTTACCGACCTTGCAACTAATGAAAAACTGTTTTTT. The full variable domain, with the rest looked up from reference TRBV27 and TRBJ1-4, is EAQVTQNPRYLITVTGKKLTVTCSQNMNHEYMSWYRQDPGLGLRQIYYSMNVEVTDKGDVPEGYKVSRKEKRNFPLILESPSPNQTSLYFCASSLLTDLATNEKLFFGSGTQLSVL.

This clonotype is classed as medium-sized. This chain uses TRBV3-1 with TRBJ2-3; 8 bases agree with TRBD2. This CDR3 spans 13 amino acids. Germline V gene sequence: CDR1 LGHDT, CDR2 YNNKEL (reference sequence). After removal of 7 bases from V and 6 bases from J, the junction contained 6 bases not matched to a gene. The DNA for the CDR3 is TGTGCCAGCACCGGACGGGAGGGGGATACGCAGTATTTT. Protein sequence: CASTGREGDTQYF.

This clonotype is labeled medium-sized. The CDR3 coding sequence is TGTGCCAGCAGCTTTTTCGATACGCAGTATTTT. Residues: CASSFFDTQYF. The chain uses TRBV7-2 and TRBJ2-3; no firm D call. Germline assignment: CDR1 SGHTA and CDR2 FQGNSA. V was cut by 3 bases and J by 6 bases, with 4 bases left in between. The length of the CDR3 is 11 residues.

This clonotype has a count of ten or more. The V gene is TRBV18, the J gene TRBJ2-5, with no clear D. Germline values: CDR1 KGHSH, CDR2 LQKENI. V was clipped by 2 bases and J by 2 bases, with 9 bases between them. The CDR3 has 14 residues. Written as DNA, the CDR3 is TGTGCCAGCTCACCAGGGAATAGGCAAGAGACCCAGTACTTC. Translated: CASSPGNRQETQYF.

This clonotype has at least ten counts. In DNA, the CDR3 is TGTGCCAGCAGTTTTTACGGGGCCAACGTCCTGACTTTC. It codes for CASSFYGANVLTF. The gene calls are TRBV12-3 or TRBV12-4 and TRBJ2-6, with D uncertain. This CDR3 spans 13 amino acids. V gave up 3 bases and J gave up 4 bases, with 4 bases separating them.

This clonotype was seen at least ten times. The chain uses TRBV20-1 and TRBJ1-5, with D tentatively TRBD1 (5 bases). V lost 6 bases and J 2 bases, leaving 14 bases between the germline ends. Germline CDR1 reads DFQATT; CDR2 reads SNEGSKA (reference sequence). The CDR3 runs to 14 residues. CDR3 sequence (DNA): TGCAGTGCCACACAGGCCGAAGGCAATCAGCCCCAGCATTTT. This encodes CSATQAEGNQPQHF.

By its share, this clonotype is medium-sized. The CDR3 loop reads CATSDSGVPGGNEQFF. In DNA, the CDR3 is TGTGCCACCAGTGATTCGGGGGTCCCCGGGGGTAATGAGCAGTTCTTC. The chain uses TRBV24-1 and TRBJ2-1; D may be TRBD2 (6 bases). Germline V lookup: CDR1 KGHDR, CDR2 SFDVKD. This CDR3 contains 16 residues. Trimming cost V 2 bases and J 7 bases, with 17 bases left between them.

This clonotype was observed at least ten times. This sequence joins TRBV5-1 and TRBJ2-2; 9 positions match TRBD1. V lost 4 bases and J lost 2; bases outside the gene matches: 6. CDR3 length equals 16 residues. Germline CDR1 reads SGHRS; CDR2 reads YFSETQ. The CDR3 loop is CASSQGQGINTGELFF. Written as DNA, the CDR3 is TGCGCCAGCAGCCAGGGACAGGGCATTAACACCGGGGAGCTGTTTTTT.

There are many counts of this clonotype. The rearrangement uses TRBV6-5 and TRBJ1-1; TRBD1 might be the D (5 bases). V was cut by 0 bases and J by 1 base, with 6 bases left in between. The CDR3 runs to 14 residues. Germline loops: CDR1 MNHEY, CDR2 SVGAGI. The CDR3 here is CASSYSGGNTEAFF. CDR3 nucleotide sequence: TGTGCCAGCAGTTACTCCGGGGGGAACACTGAAGCTTTCTTT.